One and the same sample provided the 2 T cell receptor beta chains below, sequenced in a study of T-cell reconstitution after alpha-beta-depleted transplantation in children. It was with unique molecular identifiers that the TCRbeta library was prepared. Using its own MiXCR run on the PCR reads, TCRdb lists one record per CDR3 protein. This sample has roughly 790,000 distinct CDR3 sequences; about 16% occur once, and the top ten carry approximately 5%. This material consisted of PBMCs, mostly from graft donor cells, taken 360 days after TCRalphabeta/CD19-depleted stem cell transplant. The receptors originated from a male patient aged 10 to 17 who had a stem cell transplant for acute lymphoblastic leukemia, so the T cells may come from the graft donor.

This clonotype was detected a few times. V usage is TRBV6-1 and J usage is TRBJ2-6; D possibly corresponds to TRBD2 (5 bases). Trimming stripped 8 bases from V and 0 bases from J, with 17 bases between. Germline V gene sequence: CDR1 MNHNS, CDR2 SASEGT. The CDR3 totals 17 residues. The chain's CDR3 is CASAKPGLSSGANVLTF. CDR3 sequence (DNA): TGTGCCAGCGCGAAACCAGGACTGTCCTCTGGGGCCAACGTCCTGACTTTC.

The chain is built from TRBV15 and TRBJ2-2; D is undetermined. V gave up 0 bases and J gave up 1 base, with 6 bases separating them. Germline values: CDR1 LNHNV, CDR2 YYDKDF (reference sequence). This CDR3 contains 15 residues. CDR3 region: CATSRDNGNTGELFF. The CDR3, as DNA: TGTGCCACCAGCAGAGATAACGGGAACACCGGGGAGCTGTTTTTT. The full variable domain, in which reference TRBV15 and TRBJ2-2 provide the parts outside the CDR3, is DAMVIQNPRYQVTQFGKPVTLSCSQTLNHNVMYWYQQKSSQAPKLLFHYYDKDFNNEADTPDNFQSRRPNTSFCFLDIRSPGLGDTAMYLCATSRDNGNTGELFFGEGSRLTVL.